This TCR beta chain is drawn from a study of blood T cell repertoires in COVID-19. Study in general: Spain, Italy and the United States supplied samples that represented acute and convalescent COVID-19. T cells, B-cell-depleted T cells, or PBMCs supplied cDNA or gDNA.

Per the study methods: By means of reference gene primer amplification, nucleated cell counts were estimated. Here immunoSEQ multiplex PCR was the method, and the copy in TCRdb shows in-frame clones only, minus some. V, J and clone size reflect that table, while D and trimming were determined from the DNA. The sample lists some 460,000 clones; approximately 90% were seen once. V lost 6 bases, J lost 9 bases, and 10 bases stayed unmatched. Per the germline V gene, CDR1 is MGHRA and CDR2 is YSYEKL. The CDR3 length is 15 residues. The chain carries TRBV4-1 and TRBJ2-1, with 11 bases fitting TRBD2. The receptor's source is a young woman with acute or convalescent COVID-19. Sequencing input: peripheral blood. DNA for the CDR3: TGCGCCAGCAGTCTCTTTAGCGGGGGGGGTAGTGAGCAGTTCTTC. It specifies CASSLFSGGGSEQFF.